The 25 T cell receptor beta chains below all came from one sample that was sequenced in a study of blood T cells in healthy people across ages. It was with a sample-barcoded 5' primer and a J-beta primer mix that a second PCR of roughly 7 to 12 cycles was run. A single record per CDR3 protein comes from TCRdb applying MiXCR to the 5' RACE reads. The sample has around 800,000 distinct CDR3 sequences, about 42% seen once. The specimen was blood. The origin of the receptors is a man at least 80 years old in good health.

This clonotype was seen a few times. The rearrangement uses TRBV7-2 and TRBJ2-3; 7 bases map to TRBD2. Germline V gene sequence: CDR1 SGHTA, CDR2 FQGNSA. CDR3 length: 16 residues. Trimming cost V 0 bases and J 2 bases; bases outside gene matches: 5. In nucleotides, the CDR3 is TGTGCCAGCAGCTTAGCGCGGGCGGGAGCCACAGATACGCAGTATTTT. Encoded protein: CASSLARAGATDTQYF.

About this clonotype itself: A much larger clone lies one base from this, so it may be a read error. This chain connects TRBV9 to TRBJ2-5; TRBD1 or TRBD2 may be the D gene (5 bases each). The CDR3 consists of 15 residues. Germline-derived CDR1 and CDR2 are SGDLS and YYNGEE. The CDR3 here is CASSARDGWQEAQYF. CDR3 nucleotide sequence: TGTGCCAGCAGCGCCCGGGACGGATGGCAAGAGGCCCAGTACTTC.

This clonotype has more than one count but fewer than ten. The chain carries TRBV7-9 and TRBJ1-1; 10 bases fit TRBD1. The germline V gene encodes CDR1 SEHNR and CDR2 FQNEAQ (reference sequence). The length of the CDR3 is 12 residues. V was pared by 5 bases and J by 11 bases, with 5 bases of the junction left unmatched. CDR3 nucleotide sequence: TGTGCCAGCAGCCGGGACAGGGGTTCGGCTTTCTTT. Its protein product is CASSRDRGSAFF.

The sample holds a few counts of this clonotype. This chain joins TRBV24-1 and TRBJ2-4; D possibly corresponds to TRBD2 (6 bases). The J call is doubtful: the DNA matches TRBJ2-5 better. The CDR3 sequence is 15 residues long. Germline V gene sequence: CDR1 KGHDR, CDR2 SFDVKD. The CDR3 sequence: CATSDMVQSGETQYF. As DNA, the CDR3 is TGTGCCACCAGTGATATGGTACAGAGCGGGGAGACCCAGTACTTC.

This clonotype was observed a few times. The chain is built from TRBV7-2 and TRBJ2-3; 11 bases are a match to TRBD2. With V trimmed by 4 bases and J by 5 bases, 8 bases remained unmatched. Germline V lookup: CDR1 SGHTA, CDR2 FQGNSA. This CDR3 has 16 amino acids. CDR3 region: CASSWKTSGIRDTQYF. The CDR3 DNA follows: TGTGCCAGCAGCTGGAAGACTAGCGGGATTAGAGATACGCAGTATTTT.

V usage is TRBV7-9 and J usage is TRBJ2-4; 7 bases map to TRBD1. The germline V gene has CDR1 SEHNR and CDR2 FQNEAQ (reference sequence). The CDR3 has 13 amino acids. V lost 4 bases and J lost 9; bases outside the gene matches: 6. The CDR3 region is CASSYTGVGIQYF. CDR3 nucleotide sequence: TGTGCCAGCAGCTATACAGGGGTGGGCATTCAGTACTTC. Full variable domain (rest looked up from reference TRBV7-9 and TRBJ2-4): DTGVSQNPRHKITKRGQNVTFRCDPISEHNRLYWYRQTLGQGPEFLTYFQNEAQLEKSRLLSDRFSAERPKGSFSTLEIQRTEQGDSAMYLCASSYTGVGIQYFGAGTRLSVL.

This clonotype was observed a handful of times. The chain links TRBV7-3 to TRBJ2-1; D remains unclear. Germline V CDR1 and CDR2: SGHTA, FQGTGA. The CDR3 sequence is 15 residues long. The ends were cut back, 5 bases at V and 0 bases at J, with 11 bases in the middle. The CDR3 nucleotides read TGTGCCAGCAGCCCCCGACACAACTCCTACAATGAGCAGTTCTTC. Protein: CASSPRHNSYNEQFF.

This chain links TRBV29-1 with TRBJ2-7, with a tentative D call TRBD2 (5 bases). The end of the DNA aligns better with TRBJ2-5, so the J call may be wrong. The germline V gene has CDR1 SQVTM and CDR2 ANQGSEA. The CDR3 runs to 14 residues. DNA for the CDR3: TGCAGCGTTGATCTTGGGCAGCGGCGAGAGACCCAGTACTTC. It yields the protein CSVDLGQRRETQYF.

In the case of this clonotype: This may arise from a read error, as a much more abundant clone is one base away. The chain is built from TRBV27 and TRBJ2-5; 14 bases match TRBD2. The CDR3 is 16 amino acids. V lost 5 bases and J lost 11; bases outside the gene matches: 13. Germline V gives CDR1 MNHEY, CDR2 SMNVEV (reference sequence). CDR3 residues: CASSARLAGGYNEQYF. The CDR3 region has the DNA TGTGCCAGCAGTGCCCGACTAGCGGGAGGGTACAATGAGCAGTACTTC.

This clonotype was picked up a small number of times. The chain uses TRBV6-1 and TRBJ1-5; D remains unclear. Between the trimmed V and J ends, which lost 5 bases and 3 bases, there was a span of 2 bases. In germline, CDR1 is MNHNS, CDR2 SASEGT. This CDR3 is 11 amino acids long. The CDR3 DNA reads TGTGCCAGCAGTAACAATCAGCCCCAGCATTTT. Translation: CASSNNQPQHF.

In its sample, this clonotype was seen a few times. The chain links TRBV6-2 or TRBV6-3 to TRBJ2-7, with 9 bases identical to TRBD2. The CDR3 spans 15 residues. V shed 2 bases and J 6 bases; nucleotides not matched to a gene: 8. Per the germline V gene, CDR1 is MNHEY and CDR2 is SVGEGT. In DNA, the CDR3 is TGTGCCAGCAGTTACGAAGGACTAGCGAGCTCCGAGCAGTACTTC. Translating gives CASSYEGLASSEQYF.

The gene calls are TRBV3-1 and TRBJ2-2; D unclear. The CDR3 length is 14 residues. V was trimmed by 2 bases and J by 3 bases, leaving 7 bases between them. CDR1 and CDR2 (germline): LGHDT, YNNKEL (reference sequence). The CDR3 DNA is TGTGCCAGCAGCCAACAATCTTACACCGGGGAGCTGTTTTTT. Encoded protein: CASSQQSYTGELFF. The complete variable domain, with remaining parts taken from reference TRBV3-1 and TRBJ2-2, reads DTAVSQTPKYLVTQMGNDKSIKCEQNLGHDTMYWYKQDSKKFLKIMFSYNNKELIINETVPNRFSPKSPDKAHLNLHINSLELGDSAVYFCASSQQSYTGELFFGEGSRLTVL.

CDR3 region: CASNGQSSGANVLTF. The DNA for the CDR3 is TGTGCCAGCAACGGACAGTCCTCTGGGGCCAACGTCCTGACTTTC. J is TRBJ2-6 and V is TRBV28, with D perhaps TRBD1 (6 bases). Trimming left V 7 bases short and J 0 bases short, with 10 bases between. CDR1 is MDHEN and CDR2 is SYDVKM in the germline V gene. CDR3 length: 15 amino acids.

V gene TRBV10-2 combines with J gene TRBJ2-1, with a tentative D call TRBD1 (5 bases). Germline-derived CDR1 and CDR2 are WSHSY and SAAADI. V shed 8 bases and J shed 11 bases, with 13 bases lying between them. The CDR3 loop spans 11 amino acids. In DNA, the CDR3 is TGCGCCAGCTCCCCAGGGCATAAGCAGTTCTTC. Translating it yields CASSPGHKQFF.

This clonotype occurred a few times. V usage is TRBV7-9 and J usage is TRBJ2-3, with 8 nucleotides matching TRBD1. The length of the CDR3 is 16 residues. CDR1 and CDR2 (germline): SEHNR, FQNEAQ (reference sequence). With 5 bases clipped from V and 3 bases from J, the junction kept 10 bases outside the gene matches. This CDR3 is CASSPHRTGWTDTQYF. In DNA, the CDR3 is TGTGCCAGCAGCCCCCACCGGACAGGGTGGACAGATACGCAGTATTTT.

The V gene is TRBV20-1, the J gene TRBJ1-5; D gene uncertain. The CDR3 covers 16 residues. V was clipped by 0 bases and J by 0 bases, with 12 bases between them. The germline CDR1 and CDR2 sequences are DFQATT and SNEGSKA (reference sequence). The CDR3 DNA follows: TGCAGTGCTAGAGACACTGGGCACTCTAGCAATCAGCCCCAGCATTTT. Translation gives CSARDTGHSSNQPQHF.

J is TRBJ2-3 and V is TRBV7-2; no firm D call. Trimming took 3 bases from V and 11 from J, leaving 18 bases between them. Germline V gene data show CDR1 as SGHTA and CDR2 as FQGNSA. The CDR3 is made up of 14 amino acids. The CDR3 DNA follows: TGTGCCAGCAGCTTCATTCTAGAAACTGAAAAGCAGTATTTT. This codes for CASSFILETEKQYF.

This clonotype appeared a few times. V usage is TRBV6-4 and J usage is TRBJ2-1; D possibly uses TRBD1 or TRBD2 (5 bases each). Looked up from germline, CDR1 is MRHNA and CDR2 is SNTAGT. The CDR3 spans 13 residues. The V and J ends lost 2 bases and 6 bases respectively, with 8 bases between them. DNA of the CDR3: TGTGCCAGCAGTGACGGGGGACGCAATGAGCAGTTCTTC. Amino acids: CASSDGGRNEQFF.

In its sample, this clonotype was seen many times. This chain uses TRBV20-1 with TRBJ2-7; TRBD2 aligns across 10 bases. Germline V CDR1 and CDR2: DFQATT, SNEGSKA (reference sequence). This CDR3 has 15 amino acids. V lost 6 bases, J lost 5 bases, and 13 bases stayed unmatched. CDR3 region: CSAELGTSAWDEQYF. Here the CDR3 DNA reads TGCAGTGCCGAACTCGGGACTAGCGCCTGGGACGAGCAGTACTTC.

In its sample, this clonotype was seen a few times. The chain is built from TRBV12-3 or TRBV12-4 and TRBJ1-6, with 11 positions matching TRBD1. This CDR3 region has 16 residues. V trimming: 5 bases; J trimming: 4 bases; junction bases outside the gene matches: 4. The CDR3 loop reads CASSGQGARYNSPLHF. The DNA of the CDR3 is TGTGCCAGCAGTGGACAGGGGGCAAGGTATAATTCACCCCTCCACTTT.

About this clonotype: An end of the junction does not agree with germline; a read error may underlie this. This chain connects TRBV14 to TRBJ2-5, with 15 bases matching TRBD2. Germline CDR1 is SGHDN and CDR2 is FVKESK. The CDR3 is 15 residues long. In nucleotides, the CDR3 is TGCGCCAGCAGTCGGACTAGCGGGAGGGGAGAGACCCAGTACTTC. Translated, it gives CASSRTSGRGETQYF. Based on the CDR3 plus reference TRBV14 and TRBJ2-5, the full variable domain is EAGVTQFPSHSVIEKGQTVTLRCDPISGHDNLYWYRRVMGKEIKFLLHFVKESKQDESGMPNNRFLAERTGGTYSTLKVQPAELEDSGVYFCASSRTSGRGETQYFGPGTRLLVL.

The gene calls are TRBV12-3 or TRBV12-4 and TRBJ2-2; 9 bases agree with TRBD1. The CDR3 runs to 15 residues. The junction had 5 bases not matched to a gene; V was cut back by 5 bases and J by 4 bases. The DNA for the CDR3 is TGTGCCAGCAGTCGACAGGGGGTCGCCACCGGGGAGCTGTTTTTT. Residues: CASSRQGVATGELFF.

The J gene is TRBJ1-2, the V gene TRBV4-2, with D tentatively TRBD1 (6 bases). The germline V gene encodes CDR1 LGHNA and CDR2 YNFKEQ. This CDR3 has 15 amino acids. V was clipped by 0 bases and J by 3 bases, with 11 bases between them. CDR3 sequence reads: CASSQEWGRDYGYTF. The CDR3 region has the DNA TGTGCCAGCAGCCAAGAATGGGGGCGCGACTATGGCTACACCTTC.

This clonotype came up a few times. The CDR3 protein is CASSRTGVSVGDTQYF. The CDR3 DNA sequence: TGCGCCAGCAGCCGGACAGGGGTCTCAGTTGGGGATACGCAGTATTTT. The chain uses TRBV5-1 and TRBJ2-3, with TRBD1 matching 9 bases. Germline V CDR1 and CDR2: SGHRS, YFSETQ. The V segment lost 4 bases and the J segment 6 bases; nucleotides outside the gene matches: 12. CDR3 length: 16 residues. The whole variable domain, filled in from reference TRBV5-1 and TRBJ2-3, reads KAGVTQTPRYLIKTRGQQVTLSCSPISGHRSVSWYQQTPGQGLQFLFEYFSETQRNKGNFPGRFSGRQFSNSRSEMNVSTLELGDSALYLCASSRTGVSVGDTQYFGPGTRLTVL.

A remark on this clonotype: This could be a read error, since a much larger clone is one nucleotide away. CDR3 amino acids: CSAKGTPRDTQYF. CDR3 nucleotide sequence: TGCAGTGCTAAAGGGACCCCACGAGATACGCAGTATTTT. The rearrangement joins TRBV20-1 to TRBJ2-3; D is possibly TRBD1 or TRBD2 (5 bases each). Germline V lookup: CDR1 DFQATT, CDR2 SNEGSKA (reference sequence). Trimming pared 4 bases from V and 5 bases from J, leaving 13 bases between. The CDR3 loop spans 13 amino acids.